This entry is about one T cell receptor (beta chain). Antigen specificity is unknown. The data were obtained in a study of early stage breast cancer tumors. Study as a whole: Around 9.6-fold was the mean read coverage per sample. Study results and limitations: Enriched TCRB sequences shared across patients were mostly commonly generated sequences.

Blood replicates held 0.5 ug DNA, tumor or normal breast about 1.5 ug, two each. The repertoire was sequenced with immunoSEQ multiplex PCR; TCRdb's copy has only in-frame clones and lacks some. In the table there are some 29,000 clones, approximately 85% of which are singletons. The CDR3 contains 14 residues. CDR1 is SGHRS and CDR2 is YFSETQ in the germline V gene. Trimming took off 0 bases at V and 4 bases at J, with 8 bases between the two ends. Sequences were obtained from blood. The clonotype comes from a person aged 45 to 59 with breast cancer. V and J are TRBV5-1 and TRBJ1-3; D is perhaps TRBD1 (5 bases). The CDR3 region is CASSLEGTGNTIYF. The CDR3 DNA reads TGCGCCAGCAGCTTGGAAGGGACCGGAAACACCATATATTTT.